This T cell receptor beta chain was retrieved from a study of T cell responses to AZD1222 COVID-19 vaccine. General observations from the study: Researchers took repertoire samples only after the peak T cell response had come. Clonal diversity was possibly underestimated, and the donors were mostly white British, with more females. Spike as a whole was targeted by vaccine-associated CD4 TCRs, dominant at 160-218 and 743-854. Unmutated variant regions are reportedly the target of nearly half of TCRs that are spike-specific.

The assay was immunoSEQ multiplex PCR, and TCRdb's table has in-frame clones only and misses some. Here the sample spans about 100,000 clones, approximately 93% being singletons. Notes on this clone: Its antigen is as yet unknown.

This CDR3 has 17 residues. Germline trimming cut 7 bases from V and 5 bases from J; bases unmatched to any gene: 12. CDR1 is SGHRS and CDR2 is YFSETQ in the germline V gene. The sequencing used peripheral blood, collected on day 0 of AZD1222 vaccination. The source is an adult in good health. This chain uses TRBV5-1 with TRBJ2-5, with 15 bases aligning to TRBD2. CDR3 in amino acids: CASGSGLAGGPRETQYF. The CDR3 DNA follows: TGCGCCAGCGGTTCCGGACTAGCGGGAGGGCCACGGGAGACCCAGTACTTC.